The 19 T cell receptor beta chains below all came from one sample that was sequenced in a study of beta chain features in type 1 diabetes. All of the isolated RNA was reverse transcribed, so expressed TCRB transcripts were sequenced. TCRdb's copy holds only in-frame clones and misses some; the assay was immunoSEQ multiplex PCR. The sample records roughly 500,000 clones, 25% to 35% being singletons. The sequencing input was naive CD4+ T cells from blood. These TCRs come from a man aged 18-30 years in good health.

The chain couples TRBV7-9 to TRBJ1-5, with 9 bases that match TRBD1. Germline V gene lookup returns CDR1 SEHNR and CDR2 FQNEAQ (reference sequence). Trimming removed 6 bases from V and 5 bases from J; junction bases left unmatched: 2. The length of the CDR3 is 13 residues. The CDR3 sequence is CASSRQGDQPQHF. CDR3 nucleotide sequence: TGTGCCAGCAGTCGACAGGGGGATCAGCCCCAGCATTTT.

The chain couples TRBV7-2 to TRBJ2-7, with 8 bases that match TRBD2. Germline V CDR1 and CDR2: SGHTA, FQGNSA. The CDR3 is made up of 17 amino acids. The ends lost 0 bases at V and 3 bases at J; junction bases unmatched: 10. In DNA, the CDR3 is TGTGCCAGCAGCTTAGCTCTCGGGAGGGCCCCCGGCTACGAGCAGTACTTC. It encodes CASSLALGRAPGYEQYF. Complete variable domain (other parts from reference TRBV7-2 and TRBJ2-7): GAGVSQSPSNKVTEKGKDVELRCDPISGHTALYWYRQSLGQGLEFLIYFQGNSAPDKSGLPSDRFSAERTGGSVSTLTIQRTQQEDSAVYLCASSLALGRAPGYEQYFGPGTRLTVT.

In its sample, this clone was seen a few times. J is TRBJ2-7 and V is TRBV6-5; 7 nucleotides align to TRBD1. This CDR3 contains 11 residues. In germline, CDR1 is MNHEY, CDR2 SVGAGI. J gave up 11 bases and V 6 bases, and 7 bases lay outside the gene matches. CDR3 bases: TGTGCCAGCAGCAACAGGGGAAGGGAGTACTTC. The encoded protein is CASSNRGREYF.

The chain joins TRBV9 to TRBJ2-5; 8 nucleotides line up with TRBD1. The length of the CDR3 is 15 residues. Germline V gene sequence: CDR1 SGDLS, CDR2 YYNGEE. Trimming cost V 7 bases and J 5 bases; bases outside gene matches: 13. The CDR3 DNA reads TGTGCCAGCGCCAGACAGGGGTTGGCCTGGGAGACCCAGTACTTC. Translating it yields CASARQGLAWETQYF.

This clone was observed a few times. The chain couples TRBV7-6 to TRBJ2-2; weak D call: TRBD1 (6 bases). The CDR3 length is 16 residues. CDR1 and CDR2 from the germline V gene are SGHVS and FNYEAQ. Trimming took 0 bases from V and 7 from J, leaving 15 bases between them. In DNA, the CDR3 is TGTGCCAGCAGCTTAGCCGGGGCAGGGGCTAGCGGGGAGCTGTTTTTT. This gives the protein CASSLAGAGASGELFF. Full variable domain (rest looked up from reference TRBV7-6 and TRBJ2-2): GAGVSQSPRYKVTKRGQDVALRCDPISGHVSLYWYRQALGQGPEFLTYFNYEAQQDKSGLPNDRFSAERPEGSISTLTIQRTEQRDSAMYRCASSLAGAGASGELFFGEGSRLTVL.

The chain joins TRBV7-3 to TRBJ2-1, with 7 positions matching TRBD2. The CDR3 runs to 15 residues. Germline V gives CDR1 SGHTA, CDR2 FQGTGA. V trimming: 5 bases; J trimming: 6 bases; junction bases outside the gene matches: 10. The CDR3 DNA sequence: TGTGCCAGCAGCCTCGGGACTATGCGCGGCAATGAGCAGTTCTTC. It encodes CASSLGTMRGNEQFF.

This sequence joins TRBV7-2 and TRBJ2-7; 9 nucleotides align to TRBD2. The V gene's germline CDR1 is SGHTA and CDR2 FQGNSA. Unmatched junction bases numbered 7, after V lost 5 bases and J lost 5 bases. There are 14 residues in the CDR3. CDR3 bases: TGTGCCAGCAGCCCCGGGACTAGCACTCACGAGCAGTACTTC. This gives the protein CASSPGTSTHEQYF.

The chain has TRBV27 and TRBJ2-4; the D call may be TRBD1 or TRBD2 (7 bases each). Germline assignment: CDR1 MNHEY and CDR2 SMNVEV (reference sequence). Trimming removed 3 bases from V and 0 bases from J, with 21 bases in between. The CDR3 loop spans 19 amino acids. The CDR3 spells CASSFKGGGEALAKNIQYF. CDR3 nucleotides: TGTGCCAGCAGTTTTAAGGGAGGGGGCGAGGCGCTAGCCAAAAACATTCAGTACTTC.

The CDR3 sequence is CSVAWTTGELFF. The CDR3 coding sequence is TGCAGCGTCGCATGGACCACCGGGGAGCTGTTTTTT. The V and J genes are TRBV29-1 and TRBJ2-2; D not certain. Germline V gene data show CDR1 as SQVTM and CDR2 as ANQGSEA. The CDR3 sequence is 12 residues long. The germline V and J ends were trimmed by 6 bases and 4 bases, with 9 bases remaining between them.

The chain employs TRBV7-2 and TRBJ2-7; D uncertain. The CDR3 has 15 amino acids. The germline V gene encodes CDR1 SGHTA and CDR2 FQGNSA. V lost 6 bases and J 4 bases, leaving 19 bases between the germline ends. CDR3 DNA sequence: TGTGCCAGCAGATCGAAGCGTGGCGGCACTTACGAGCAGTACTTC. Translation: CASRSKRGGTYEQYF.

This clone was detected a few times. The J gene is TRBJ1-1, the V gene TRBV29-1; D remains unclear. This CDR3 is built from 14 residues. CDR1 and CDR2 from the germline V gene are SQVTM and ANQGSEA. V was clipped by 4 bases and J by 0 bases, with 12 bases between them. The CDR3: CSVALMSLNTEAFF. In DNA, the CDR3 is TGCAGCGTTGCATTAATGTCTCTGAACACTGAAGCTTTCTTT.

This clone was observed a few times. At the DNA level, this CDR3 is encoded by other sequences in the same sample as well. The chain couples TRBV30 to TRBJ2-6; no reliable D call. V was pared by 3 bases and J by 0 bases, with 3 bases between. The CDR3 runs to 13 residues. The germline V gene encodes CDR1 GTSNPN and CDR2 SVGIG (reference sequence). The CDR3 protein is CAWSSSGANVLTF. The CDR3 DNA is TGTGCCTGGAGCAGCTCTGGGGCCAACGTCCTGACTTTC.

The chain uses TRBV19 and TRBJ1-1, with TRBD1 matching over 7 bases. In germline, CDR1 is LNHDA, CDR2 SQIVND (reference sequence). The CDR3 has 14 amino acids. Losses at the gene ends were 4 bases for V and 4 bases for J; bases not matched to a gene: 6. The CDR3 here is CASSRDRESTEAFF. In DNA form, the CDR3 reads TGTGCCAGTAGTAGAGACAGGGAGAGCACTGAAGCTTTCTTT.

This clone was recorded a few times. The rearrangement links TRBV14 to TRBJ2-1, with D possibly matching TRBD2 (5 bases). V gave up 1 base and J gave up 9 bases, with 10 bases separating them. The CDR3 is made up of 13 amino acids. Per germline, CDR1 SGHDN and CDR2 FVKESK. The CDR3 is CASSQALGFEQFF. The CDR3 coding sequence is TGTGCCAGCAGCCAAGCACTAGGGTTTGAGCAGTTCTTC.

The chain links TRBV5-1 to TRBJ1-1, with 9 bases fitting TRBD1. The CDR3 spans 13 residues. The V gene end was trimmed by 3 bases and the J gene end by 3 bases; junction bases not matched to a gene: 0. Germline values: CDR1 SGHRS, CDR2 YFSETQ. CDR3 sequence: CASSWTGDTEAFF. The CDR3, as DNA: TGCGCCAGCAGCTGGACAGGGGACACTGAAGCTTTCTTT.

V gene TRBV30 combines with J gene TRBJ2-1, with TRBD2 identical over 11 bases. The ends lost 3 bases at V and 6 bases at J; junction bases unmatched: 4. This CDR3 is built from 14 residues. The germline gives CDR1 GTSNPN, CDR2 SVGIG (reference sequence). CDR3 protein: CAWRVAGGINEQFF. For the CDR3, the DNA is TGTGCCTGGAGGGTAGCGGGAGGGATCAATGAGCAGTTCTTC.

The chain is built from TRBV7-2 and TRBJ2-6, with D perhaps TRBD2 (5 bases). The CDR3 length is 16 residues. Germline V lookup: CDR1 SGHTA, CDR2 FQGNSA. Trimming removed 2 bases from V and 4 bases from J, with 12 bases in between. The CDR3 nucleotides are TGTGCCAGCAGCTTAAATAGAGGGTCCGGGGCCAACGTCCTGACTTTC. Translation: CASSLNRGSGANVLTF.

This clone was counted only a few times. CDR3 residues: CASSDLPENYGYTF. As DNA, the CDR3 is TGTGCCAGCAGTGATCTTCCTGAGAACTATGGCTACACCTTC. The V and J genes are TRBV6-6 and TRBJ1-2; the D is unclear. CDR1 MNHNY and CDR2 SVGAGI come from the germline V gene (reference sequence). Trimming removed 5 bases at V and 2 bases at J, with 12 bases between. This CDR3 is 14 amino acids long.

There are a few counts of this clone. The chain joins TRBV30 to TRBJ2-5; D is unclear. This CDR3 spans 14 amino acids. With 0 bases removed from V and 3 bases from J, the gap between germline ends came to 11 bases. Germline CDR1 reads GTSNPN; CDR2 reads SVGIG (reference sequence). The CDR3 region is CAWSVHQPKETQYF. In DNA form, the CDR3 reads TGTGCCTGGAGTGTGCACCAGCCTAAAGAGACCCAGTACTTC.